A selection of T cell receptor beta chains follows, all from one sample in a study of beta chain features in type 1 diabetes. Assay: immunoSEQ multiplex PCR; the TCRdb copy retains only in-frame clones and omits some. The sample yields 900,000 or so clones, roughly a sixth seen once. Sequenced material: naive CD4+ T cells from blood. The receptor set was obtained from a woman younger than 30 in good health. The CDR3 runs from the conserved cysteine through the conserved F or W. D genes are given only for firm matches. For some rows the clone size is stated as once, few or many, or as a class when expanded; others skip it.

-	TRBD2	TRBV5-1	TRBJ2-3	TGCGCCAGCAGCTTACTCCCTGGGACTAGCGGTTCTTATACGCAGTATTTT	CASSLLPGTSGSYTQYF
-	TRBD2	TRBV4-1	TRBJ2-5	TGCGCCAGCAGCCAAGAAAGAGGACTAGCGGGAGGGGAAGAGACCCAGTACTTC	CASSQERGLAGGEETQYF
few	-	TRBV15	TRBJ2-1	TGTGCCACCAGCCGACAGCCTCTTAATGAGCAGTTCTTC	CATSRQPLNEQFF
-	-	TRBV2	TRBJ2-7	TGTGCCAGCCTCTCCACAGGTTTCTCCTACGAGCAGTACTTC	CASLSTGFSYEQYF
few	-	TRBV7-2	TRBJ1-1	TGTGCCAGCAGCGACCTGACCGGTGAAGCTTTCTTT	CASSDLTGEAFF
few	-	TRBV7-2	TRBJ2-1	TGTGCCAGCAGCTTTGGCTACCCCCGTACCTACAATGAGCAGTTCTTC	CASSFGYPRTYNEQFF
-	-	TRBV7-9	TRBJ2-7	TGTGCCAGCAGCTTATTGGGGTCAGGCTACGAGCAGTACTTC	CASSLLGSGYEQYF
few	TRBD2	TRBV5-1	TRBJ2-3	TGCGCCAGCAGCTTAGGACTAGCGGGAGCTGCAGATACGCAGTATTTT	CASSLGLAGAADTQYF
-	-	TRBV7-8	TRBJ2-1	TGTGCCAGCAGCCCCGCCTGGCGGTCCCAGTTCTTC	CASSPAWRSQFF
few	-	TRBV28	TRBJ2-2	TGTGCCAGCAGTCGGGACTCCGGGGAGCTGTTTTTT	CASSRDSGELFF
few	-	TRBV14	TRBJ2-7	TGTGCCAGCAGCCAAGTTCGGTCTACTAGTTCTGACGAGCAGTACTTC	CASSQVRSTSSDEQYF
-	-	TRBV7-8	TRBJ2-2	TGTGCCAGCAGCCCACCTAGGGGCCCAGGGACCGGGGAGCTGTTTTTT	CASSPPRGPGTGELFF
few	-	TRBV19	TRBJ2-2	TGTGCCAGTAGTAGGGGGTCATTGAACGGGGAGCTGTTTTTT	CASSRGSLNGELFF
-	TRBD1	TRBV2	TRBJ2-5	TGTGCCAGCAGTGAATCCGGACAGGGTTGGGAGACCCAGTACTTC	CASSESGQGWETQYF
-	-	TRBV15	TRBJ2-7	TGTGCCACCAGCGTTCGAGCGGGACACTTCTACGAGCAGTACTTC	CATSVRAGHFYEQYF
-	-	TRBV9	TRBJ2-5	TGTGCCAGCAGCGTAGGGGGTCATTTCCATGAGACCCAGTACTTC	CASSVGGHFHETQYF
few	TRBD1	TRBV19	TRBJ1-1	TGTGCCAGTAGCACCCTCGGACAGGGTCACACTGAAGCTTTCTTT	CASSTLGQGHTEAFF
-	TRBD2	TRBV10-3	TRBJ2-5	TGTGCCATCAGTGGGATGGGAGCGGGATCGGAAGAGACCCAGTACTTC	CAISGMGAGSEETQYF
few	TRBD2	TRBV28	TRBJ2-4	TGTGCCAGCAGCCACCTAGCGGGAGGGCCTGGGAACATTCAGTACTTC	CASSHLAGGPGNIQYF
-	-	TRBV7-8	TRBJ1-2	TGTGCCAGCAGCTTAGGCACTGGCTACACCTTC	CASSLGTGYTF
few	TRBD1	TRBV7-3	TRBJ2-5	TGTGCCAGCAGCCTCGGGACAGGGGGCTCCAAGTACTTC	CASSLGTGGSKYF
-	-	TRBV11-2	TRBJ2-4	TGTGCCAGCAGCCCGAATGCTGGCATTCAGTACTTC	CASSPNAGIQYF